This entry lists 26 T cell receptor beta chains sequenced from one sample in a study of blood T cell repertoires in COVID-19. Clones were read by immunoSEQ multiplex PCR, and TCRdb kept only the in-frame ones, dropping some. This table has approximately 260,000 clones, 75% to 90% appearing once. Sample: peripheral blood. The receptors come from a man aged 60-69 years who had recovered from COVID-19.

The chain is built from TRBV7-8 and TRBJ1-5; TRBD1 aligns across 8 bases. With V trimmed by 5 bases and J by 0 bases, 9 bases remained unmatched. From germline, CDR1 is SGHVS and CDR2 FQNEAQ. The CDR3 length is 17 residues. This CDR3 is CASSLGQGRFSNQPQHF. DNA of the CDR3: TGTGCCAGCAGCCTAGGACAGGGTCGCTTTAGCAATCAGCCCCAGCATTTT.

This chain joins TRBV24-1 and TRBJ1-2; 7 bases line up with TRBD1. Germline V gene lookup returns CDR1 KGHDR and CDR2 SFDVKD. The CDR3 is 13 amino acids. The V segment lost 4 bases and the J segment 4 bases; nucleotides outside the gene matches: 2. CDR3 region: CATSEGQFYGYTF. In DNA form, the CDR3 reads TGTGCCACCAGTGAGGGACAGTTCTATGGCTACACCTTC.

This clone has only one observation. The CDR3 loop reads CASTGGRNQPQHF. The CDR3 nucleotides are TGTGCCAGCACGGGGGGGCGGAATCAGCCCCAGCATTTT. The chain has TRBV2 and TRBJ1-5, with D perhaps matching TRBD1 (6 bases). Trimming shortened V by 7 bases and J by 4 bases, and 11 bases separated the two germline ends. CDR3 length equals 13 residues. The germline V gene has CDR1 SNHLY and CDR2 FYNNEI. Looking up the rest from reference TRBV2 and TRBJ1-5 gives the full variable domain: EPEVTQTPSHQVTQMGQEVILRCVPISNHLYFYWYRQILGQKVEFLVSFYNNEISEKSEIFDDQFSVERPDGSNFTLKIRSTKLEDSAMYFCASTGGRNQPQHFGDGTRLSIL.

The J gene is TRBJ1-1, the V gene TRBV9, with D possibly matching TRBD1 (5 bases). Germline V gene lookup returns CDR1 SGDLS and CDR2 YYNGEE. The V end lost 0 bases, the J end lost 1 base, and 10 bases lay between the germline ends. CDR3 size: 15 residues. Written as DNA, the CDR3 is TGTGCCAGCAGCGTAGATGGGGCCCGGAACACTGAAGCTTTCTTT. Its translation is CASSVDGARNTEAFF.

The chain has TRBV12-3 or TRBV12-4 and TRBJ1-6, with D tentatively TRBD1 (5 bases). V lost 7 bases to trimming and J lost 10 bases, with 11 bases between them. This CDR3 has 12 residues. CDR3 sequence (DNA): TGTGCCAGCAAGGTCGCAGGGTCACCCCTCCACTTT. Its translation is CASKVAGSPLHF.

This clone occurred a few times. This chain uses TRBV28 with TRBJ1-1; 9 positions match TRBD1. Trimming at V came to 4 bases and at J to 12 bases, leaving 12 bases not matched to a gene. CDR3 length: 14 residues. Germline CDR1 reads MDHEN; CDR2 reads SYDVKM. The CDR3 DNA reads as TGTGCCAGCAGTTCCAACTGGGGGACAGGGAGGACTTTCTTT. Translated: CASSSNWGTGRTFF.

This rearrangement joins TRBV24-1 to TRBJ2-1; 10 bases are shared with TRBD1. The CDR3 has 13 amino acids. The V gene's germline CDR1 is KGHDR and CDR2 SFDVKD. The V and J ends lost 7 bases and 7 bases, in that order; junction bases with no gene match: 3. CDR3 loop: CATRRQGANEQFF. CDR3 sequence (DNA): TGTGCCACCAGGAGACAGGGGGCGAATGAGCAGTTCTTC.

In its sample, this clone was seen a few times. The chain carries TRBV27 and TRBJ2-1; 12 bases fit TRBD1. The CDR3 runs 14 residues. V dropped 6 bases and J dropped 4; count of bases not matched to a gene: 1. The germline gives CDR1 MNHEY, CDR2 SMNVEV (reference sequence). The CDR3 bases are TGTGCCAGCAGGGGACAGGGGGCTTACAATGAGCAGTTCTTC. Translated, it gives CASRGQGAYNEQFF.

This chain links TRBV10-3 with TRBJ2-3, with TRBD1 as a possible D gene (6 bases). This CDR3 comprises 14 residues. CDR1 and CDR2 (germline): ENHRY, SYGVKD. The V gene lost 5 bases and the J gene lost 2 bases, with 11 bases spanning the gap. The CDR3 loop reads CAISPGQTTDTQYF. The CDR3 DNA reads TGTGCCATCAGTCCCGGACAGACCACAGATACGCAGTATTTT.

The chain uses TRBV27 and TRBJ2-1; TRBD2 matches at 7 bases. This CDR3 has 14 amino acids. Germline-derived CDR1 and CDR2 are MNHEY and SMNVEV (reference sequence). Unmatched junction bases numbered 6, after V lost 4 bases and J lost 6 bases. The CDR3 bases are TGTGCCAGCAGTTACGTTTCTAGCGGCAATGAGCAGTTCTTC. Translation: CASSYVSSGNEQFF.

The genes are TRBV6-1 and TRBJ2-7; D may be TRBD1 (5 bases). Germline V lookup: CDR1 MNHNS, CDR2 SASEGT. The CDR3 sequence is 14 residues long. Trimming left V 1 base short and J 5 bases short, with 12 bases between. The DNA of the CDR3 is TGTGCCAGCAGTGAAGGGCAGGGATTCGACGAGCAGTACTTC. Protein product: CASSEGQGFDEQYF.

CDR3 in amino acids: CASSPWRLAGTQYF. The CDR3 region has the DNA TGTGCCAGCAGCCCCTGGCGGCTAGCTGGGACCCAGTACTTC. The chain recombines TRBV5-8 with TRBJ2-5; D possibly corresponds to TRBD2 (5 bases). The CDR3 spans 14 residues. Trimming cost V 4 bases and J 7 bases, with 17 bases left between them. Germline CDR1 and CDR2: SGHTS and YDEGEE. The whole variable domain, filled in from reference TRBV5-8 and TRBJ2-5, reads EAGVTQSPTHLIKTRGQQATLRCSPISGHTSVYWYQQALGLGLQFLLWYDEGEERNRGNFPPRFSGRQFPNYSSELNVNALELEDSALYLCASSPWRLAGTQYFGPGTRLLVL.

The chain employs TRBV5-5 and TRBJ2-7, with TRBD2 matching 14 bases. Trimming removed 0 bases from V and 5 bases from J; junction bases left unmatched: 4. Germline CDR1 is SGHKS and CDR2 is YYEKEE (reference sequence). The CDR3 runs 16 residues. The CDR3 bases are TGTGCCAGCAGCTTGGAGACTAGCGGGAGGGTTAACGAGCAGTACTTC. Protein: CASSLETSGRVNEQYF.

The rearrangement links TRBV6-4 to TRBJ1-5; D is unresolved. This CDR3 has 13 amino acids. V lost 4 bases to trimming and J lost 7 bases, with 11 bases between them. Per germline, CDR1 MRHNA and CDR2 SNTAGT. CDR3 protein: CASSVEGGQPQHF. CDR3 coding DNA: TGTGCCAGCAGTGTTGAAGGAGGGCAGCCCCAGCATTTT.

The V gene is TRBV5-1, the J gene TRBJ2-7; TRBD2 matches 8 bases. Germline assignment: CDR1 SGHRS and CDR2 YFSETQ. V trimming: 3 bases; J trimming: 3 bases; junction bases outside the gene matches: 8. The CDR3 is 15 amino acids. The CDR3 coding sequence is TGCGCCAGCAGCTCCCAGACTAGCGCCTACTACGAGCAGTACTTC. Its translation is CASSSQTSAYYEQYF.

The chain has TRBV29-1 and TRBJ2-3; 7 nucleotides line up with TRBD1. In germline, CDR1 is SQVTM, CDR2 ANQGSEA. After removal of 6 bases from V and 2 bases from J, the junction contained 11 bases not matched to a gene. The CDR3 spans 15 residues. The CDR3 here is CSVGSTGALTDTQYF. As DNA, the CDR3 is TGCAGCGTCGGAAGCACAGGGGCTCTCACAGATACGCAGTATTTT.

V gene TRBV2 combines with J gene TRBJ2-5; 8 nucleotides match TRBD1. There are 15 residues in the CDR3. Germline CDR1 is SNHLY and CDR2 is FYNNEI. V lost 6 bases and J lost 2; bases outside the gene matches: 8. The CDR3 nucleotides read TGTGCCAGCAGGAGGACAGGGTTAGGACAAGAGACCCAGTACTTC. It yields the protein CASRRTGLGQETQYF.

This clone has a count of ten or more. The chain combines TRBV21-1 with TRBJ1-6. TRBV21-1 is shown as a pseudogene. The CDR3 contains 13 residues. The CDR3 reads CASSKGPGSPLHF. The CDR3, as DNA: TGTGCCAGCAGCAAAGGGCCGGGTTCACCCCTCCACTTT.

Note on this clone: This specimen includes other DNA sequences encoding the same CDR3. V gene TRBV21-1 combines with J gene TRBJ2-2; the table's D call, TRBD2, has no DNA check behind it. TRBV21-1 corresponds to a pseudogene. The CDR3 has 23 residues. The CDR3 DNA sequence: TGTGCCAGCAGCAAAGGGCCCGGGACAGGACTAGCGGGAGCCGGGGGGGGGACCGGGGAGCTGTTTTTT. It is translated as CASSKGPGTGLAGAGGGTGELFF.

The CDR3 DNA is TGTGCCTGGAGTGCCGGGGACGAGCAGTACTTC. Translating gives CAWSAGDEQYF. The V gene is TRBV30, the J gene TRBJ2-7; a possible D gene is TRBD2 (5 bases). This CDR3 contains 11 residues. The germline gives CDR1 GTSNPN, CDR2 SVGIG (reference sequence). V was shortened by 1 base and J by 5 bases, with 6 bases between the two germline ends.

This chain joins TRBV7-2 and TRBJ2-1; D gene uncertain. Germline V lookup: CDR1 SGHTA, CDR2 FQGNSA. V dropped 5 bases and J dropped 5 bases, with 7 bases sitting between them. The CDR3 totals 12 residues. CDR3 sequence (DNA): TGTGCCAGCAGCCTTTTAAACAATGAGCAGTTCTTC. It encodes CASSLLNNEQFF.

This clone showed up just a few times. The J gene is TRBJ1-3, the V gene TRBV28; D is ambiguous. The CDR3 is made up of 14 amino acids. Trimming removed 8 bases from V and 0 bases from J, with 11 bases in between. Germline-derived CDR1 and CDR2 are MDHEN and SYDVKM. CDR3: CASLVAGSGNTIYF. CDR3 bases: TGTGCCAGCCTTGTAGCGGGCTCTGGAAACACCATATATTTT.

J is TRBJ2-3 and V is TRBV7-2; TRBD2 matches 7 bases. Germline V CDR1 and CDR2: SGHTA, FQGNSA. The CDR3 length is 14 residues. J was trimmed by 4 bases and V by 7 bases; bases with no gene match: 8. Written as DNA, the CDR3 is TGTGCCAGCACCCTATTCGCGGGGGCAGATACGCAGTATTTT. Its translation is CASTLFAGADTQYF.

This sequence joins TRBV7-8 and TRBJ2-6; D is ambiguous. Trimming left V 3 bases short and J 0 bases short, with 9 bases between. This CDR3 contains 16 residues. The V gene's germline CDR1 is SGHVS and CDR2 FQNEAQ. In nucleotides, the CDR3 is TGTGCCAGCAGCTTCCTCGCAGTCTCTGGGGCCAACGTCCTGACTTTC. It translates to CASSFLAVSGANVLTF.

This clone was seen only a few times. For the CDR3, the DNA is TGTGCCAGCTCACCAGGATTAGGGGTCTCTAGTGAGCAGTACTTC. Translation: CASSPGLGVSSEQYF. J is TRBJ2-7 and V is TRBV18, with a weak D call TRBD1 (5 bases). Trimming removed 2 bases at V and 7 bases at J, with 18 bases between. Germline CDR1 is KGHSH and CDR2 is LQKENI. The CDR3 is 15 amino acids.

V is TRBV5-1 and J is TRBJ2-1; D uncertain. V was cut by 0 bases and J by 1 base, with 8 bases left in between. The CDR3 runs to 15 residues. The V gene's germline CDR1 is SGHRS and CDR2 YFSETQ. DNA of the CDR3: TGCGCCAGCAGCTTGGTACAGCCGTCCTACAATGAGCAGTTCTTC. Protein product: CASSLVQPSYNEQFF. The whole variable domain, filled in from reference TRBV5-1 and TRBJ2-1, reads KAGVTQTPRYLIKTRGQQVTLSCSPISGHRSVSWYQQTPGQGLQFLFEYFSETQRNKGNFPGRFSGRQFSNSRSEMNVSTLELGDSALYLCASSLVQPSYNEQFFGPGTRLTVL.